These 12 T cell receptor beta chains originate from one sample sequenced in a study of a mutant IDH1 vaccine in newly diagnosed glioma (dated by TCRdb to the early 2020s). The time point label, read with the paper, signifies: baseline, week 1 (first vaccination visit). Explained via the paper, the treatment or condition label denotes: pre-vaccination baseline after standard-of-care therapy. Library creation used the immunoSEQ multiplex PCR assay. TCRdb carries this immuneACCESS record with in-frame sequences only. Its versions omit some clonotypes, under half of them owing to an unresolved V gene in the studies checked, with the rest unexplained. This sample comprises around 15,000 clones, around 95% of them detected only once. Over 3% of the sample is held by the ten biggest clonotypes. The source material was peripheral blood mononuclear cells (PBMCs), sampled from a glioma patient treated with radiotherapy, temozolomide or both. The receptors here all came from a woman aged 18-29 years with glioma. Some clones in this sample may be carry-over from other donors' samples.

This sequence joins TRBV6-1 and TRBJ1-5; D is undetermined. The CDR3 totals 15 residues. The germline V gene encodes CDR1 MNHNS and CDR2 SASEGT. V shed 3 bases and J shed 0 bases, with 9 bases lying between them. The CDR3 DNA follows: TGTGCCAGCAGTGAGGATGTTAATAGCAATCAGCCCCAGCATTTT. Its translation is CASSEDVNSNQPQHF.

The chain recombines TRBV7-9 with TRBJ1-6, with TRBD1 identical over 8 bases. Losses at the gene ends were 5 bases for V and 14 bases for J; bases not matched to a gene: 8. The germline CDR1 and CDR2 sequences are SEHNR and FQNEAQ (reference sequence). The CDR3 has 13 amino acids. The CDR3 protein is CASSPAGGFALHF. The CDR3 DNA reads TGTGCCAGCAGCCCGGCAGGGGGCTTCGCCCTCCACTTT.

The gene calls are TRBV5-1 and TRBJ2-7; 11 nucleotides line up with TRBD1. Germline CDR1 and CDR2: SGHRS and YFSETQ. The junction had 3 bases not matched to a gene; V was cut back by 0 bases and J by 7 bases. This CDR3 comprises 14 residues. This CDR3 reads CASSLGTGGDEQYF. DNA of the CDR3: TGCGCCAGCAGCTTGGGGACAGGGGGCGATGAGCAGTACTTC.

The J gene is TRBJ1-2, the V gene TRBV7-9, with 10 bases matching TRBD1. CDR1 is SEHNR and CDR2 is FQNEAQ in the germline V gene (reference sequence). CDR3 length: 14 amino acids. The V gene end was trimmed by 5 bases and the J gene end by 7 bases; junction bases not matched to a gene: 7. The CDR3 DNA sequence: TGTGCCAGCAGCCCTGGACAGGGGGAATTTGGCTACACCTTC. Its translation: CASSPGQGEFGYTF.

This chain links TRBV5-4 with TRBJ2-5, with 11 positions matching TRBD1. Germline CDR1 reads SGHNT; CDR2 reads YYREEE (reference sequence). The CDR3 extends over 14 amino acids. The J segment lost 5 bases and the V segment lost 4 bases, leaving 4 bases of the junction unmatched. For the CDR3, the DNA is TGTGCCAGCAGCCCAGGACAGGGGGCCGAGACCCAGTACTTC. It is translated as CASSPGQGAETQYF.

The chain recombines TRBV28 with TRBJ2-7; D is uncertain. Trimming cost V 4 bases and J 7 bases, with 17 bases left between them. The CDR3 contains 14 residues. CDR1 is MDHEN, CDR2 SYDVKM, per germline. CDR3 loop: CASSYPGPAREQYF. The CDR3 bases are TGTGCCAGCAGTTACCCCGGACCAGCGAGGGAGCAGTACTTC.

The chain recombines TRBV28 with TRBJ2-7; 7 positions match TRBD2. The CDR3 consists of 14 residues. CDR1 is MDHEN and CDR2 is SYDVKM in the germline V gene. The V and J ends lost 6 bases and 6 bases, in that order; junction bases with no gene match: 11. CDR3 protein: CASSRWDYPSEQYF. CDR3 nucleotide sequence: TGTGCCAGCAGCAGGTGGGACTACCCCTCCGAGCAGTACTTC.

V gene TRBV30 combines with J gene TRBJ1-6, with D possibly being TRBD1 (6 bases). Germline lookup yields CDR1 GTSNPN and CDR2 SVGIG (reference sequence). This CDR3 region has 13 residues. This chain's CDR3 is CACQGPLSSPLHF. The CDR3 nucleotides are TGTGCTTGTCAGGGGCCATTGAGTTCACCCCTCCACTTT. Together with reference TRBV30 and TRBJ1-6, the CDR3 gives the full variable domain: SQTIHQWPATLVQPVGSPLSLECTVEGTSNPNLYWYRQAAGRGLQLLFYSVGIGQISSEVPQNLSASRPQDRQFILSSKKLLLSDSGFYLCACQGPLSSPLHFGNGTRLTVT.

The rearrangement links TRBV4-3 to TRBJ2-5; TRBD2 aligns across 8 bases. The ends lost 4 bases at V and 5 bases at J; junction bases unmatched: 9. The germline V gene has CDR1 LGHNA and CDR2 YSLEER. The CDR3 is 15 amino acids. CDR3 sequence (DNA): TGCGCCAGCAGCCGCTCGCCGGGGGGGTGGGAGACCCAGTACTTC. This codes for CASSRSPGGWETQYF.

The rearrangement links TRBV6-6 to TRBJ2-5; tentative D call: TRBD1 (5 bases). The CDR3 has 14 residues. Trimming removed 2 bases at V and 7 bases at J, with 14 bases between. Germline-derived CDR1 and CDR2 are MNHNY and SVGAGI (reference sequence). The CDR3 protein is CASSYVGVQGTQYF. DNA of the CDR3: TGTGCCAGCAGTTACGTTGGCGTCCAGGGGACCCAGTACTTC.

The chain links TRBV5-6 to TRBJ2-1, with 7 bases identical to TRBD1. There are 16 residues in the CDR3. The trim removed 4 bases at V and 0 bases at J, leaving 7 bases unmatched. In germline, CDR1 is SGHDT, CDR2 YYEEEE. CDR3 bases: TGTGCCAGCAGCCGACAGGGCTTTAGCTCCTACAATGAGCAGTTCTTC. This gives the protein CASSRQGFSSYNEQFF.

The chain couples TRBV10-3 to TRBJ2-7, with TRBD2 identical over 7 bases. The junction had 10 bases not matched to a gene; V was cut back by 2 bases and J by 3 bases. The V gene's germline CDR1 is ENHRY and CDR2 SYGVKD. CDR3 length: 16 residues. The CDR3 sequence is CAISEGLGGSSYEQYF. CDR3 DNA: TGTGCCATCAGTGAGGGGTTAGGCGGGAGTAGCTACGAGCAGTACTTC.